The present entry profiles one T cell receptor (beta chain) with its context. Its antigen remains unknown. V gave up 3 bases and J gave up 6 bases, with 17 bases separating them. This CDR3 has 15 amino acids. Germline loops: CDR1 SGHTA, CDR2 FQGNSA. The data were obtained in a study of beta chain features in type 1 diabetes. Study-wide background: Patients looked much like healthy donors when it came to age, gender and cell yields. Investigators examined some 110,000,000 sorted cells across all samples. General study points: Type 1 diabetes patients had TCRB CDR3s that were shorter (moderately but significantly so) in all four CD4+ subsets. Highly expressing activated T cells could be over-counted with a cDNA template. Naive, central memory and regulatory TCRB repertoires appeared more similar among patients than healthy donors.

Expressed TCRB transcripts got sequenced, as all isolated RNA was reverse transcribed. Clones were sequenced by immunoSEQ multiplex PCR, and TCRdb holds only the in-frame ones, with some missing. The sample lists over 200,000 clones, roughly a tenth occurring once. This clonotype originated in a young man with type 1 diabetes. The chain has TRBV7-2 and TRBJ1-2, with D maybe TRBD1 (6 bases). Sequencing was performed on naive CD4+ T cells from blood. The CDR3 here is CASSLRFVGADGYTF. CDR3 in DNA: TGTGCCAGCAGCTTGAGATTCGTGGGGGCGGATGGCTACACCTTC.